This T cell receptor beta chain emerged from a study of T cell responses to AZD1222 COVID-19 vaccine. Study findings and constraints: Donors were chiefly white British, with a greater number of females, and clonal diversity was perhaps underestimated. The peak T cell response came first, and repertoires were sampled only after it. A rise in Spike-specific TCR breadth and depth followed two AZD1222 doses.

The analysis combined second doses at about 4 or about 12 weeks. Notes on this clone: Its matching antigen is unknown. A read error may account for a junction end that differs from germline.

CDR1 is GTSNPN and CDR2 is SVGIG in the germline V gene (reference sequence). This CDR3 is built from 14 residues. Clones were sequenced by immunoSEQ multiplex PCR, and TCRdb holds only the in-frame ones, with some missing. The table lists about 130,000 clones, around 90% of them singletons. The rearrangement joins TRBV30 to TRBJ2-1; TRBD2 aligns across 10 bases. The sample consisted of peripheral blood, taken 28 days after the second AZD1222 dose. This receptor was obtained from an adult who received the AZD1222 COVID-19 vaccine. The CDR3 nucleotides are TGCATAGGCGGGCTAGCGGGAGTAGGCAATGAGCAGTTCTTC. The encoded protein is CIGGLAGVGNEQFF. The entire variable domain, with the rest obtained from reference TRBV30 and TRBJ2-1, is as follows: SQTIHQWPATLVQPVGSPLSLECTVEGTSNPNLYWYRQAAGRGLQLLFYSVGIGQISSEVPQNLSASRPQDRQFILSSKKLLLSDSGFYLCIGGLAGVGNEQFFGPGTRLTVL.